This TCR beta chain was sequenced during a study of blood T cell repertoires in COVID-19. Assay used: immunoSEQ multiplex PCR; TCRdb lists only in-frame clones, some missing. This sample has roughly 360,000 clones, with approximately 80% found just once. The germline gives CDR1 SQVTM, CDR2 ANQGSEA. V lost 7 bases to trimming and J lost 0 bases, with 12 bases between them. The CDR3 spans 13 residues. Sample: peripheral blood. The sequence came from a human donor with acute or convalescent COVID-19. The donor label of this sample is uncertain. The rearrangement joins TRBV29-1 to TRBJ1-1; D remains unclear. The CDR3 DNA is TGCAGCGCCACGATCCACATGAACACTGAAGCTTTCTTT. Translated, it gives CSATIHMNTEAFF.